Listed below are T cell receptor beta chains from one sample, sequenced in a study of T cell repertoires in cytomegalovirus infection. No antigen has been assigned to these receptors. TCRdb analysed the reads with MiXCR anew, one entry per CDR3 protein. The sample gives approximately 500,000 distinct CDR3 sequences, around 35% of which show up once; roughly a sixth is in the top ten. The sequencing used cultured PBMCs, collected from culture after CMV antigen stimulation. All receptors come from a human donor in good health (CMV status not recorded). Some clones in this sample may be carry-over from other donors' samples. Both conserved end residues are part of each CDR3. The order of the fields is V gene, J gene, D gene, clone size, CDR3 protein, CDR3 DNA. The D gene is left open where the match is weak. Part of the rows lack a size; the others show once, few, many or a class for expanded clones.

TRBV12-5	TRBJ2-1	.	.	CASGFSTGNEQFF	TGTGCTAGTGGTTTTTCAACAGGCAATGAGCAGTTCTTC
TRBV20-1	TRBJ2-7	.	.	CSARTGYEQYF	TGCAGTGCTAGAACCGGCTACGAGCAGTACTTC
TRBV2	TRBJ1-3	.	few	CASSVRSSGNTIYF	TGTGCCAGCAGTGTGCGAAGCTCTGGAAACACCATATATTTT
TRBV19	TRBJ2-1	TRBD2	.	CASSIGGTGEQFF	TGTGCCAGTAGTATCGGGGGGACCGGGGAGCAGTTCTTC
TRBV5-6	TRBJ2-7	.	.	CASSRSENEQYF	TGTGCCAGCAGCCGTAGCGAAAATGAGCAGTACTTC
TRBV2	TRBJ2-7	TRBD1	many	CASINDRGVYEQYF	TGTGCCAGCATCAATGACAGGGGGGTCTACGAGCAGTACTTC
TRBV5-5	TRBJ2-2	TRBD2	.	CASSQRERGTGELFF	TGTGCCAGCAGCCAGCGGGAGAGGGGCACCGGGGAGCTGTTTTTT
TRBV7-9	TRBJ2-2	.	few	CASSRARGSLTAGELFF	TGTGCCAGCAGCAGAGCACGAGGATCCCTTACGGCCGGGGAGCTGTTTTTT
TRBV12-3/TRBV12-4	TRBJ2-5	.	.	CASSSGRLVKETQYF	TGTGCCAGCAGTTCCGGACGACTAGTAAAAGAGACCCAGTACTTC
TRBV4-2	TRBJ2-5	TRBD2	few	CASSRTSGRGETQYF	TGTGCCAGCAGCCGGACTAGCGGGCGGGGGGAGACCCAGTACTTC
TRBV6-2/TRBV6-3	TRBJ2-1	.	many	CASNHAASSYNEQFF	TGTGCCAGCAACCACGCGGCTAGTAGTTACAATGAGCAGTTCTTC
TRBV10-3	TRBJ2-3	TRBD2	many	CATNIALLAGATDTQYF	TGTGCCACCAATATCGCCTTACTAGCGGGGGCGACAGATACGCAGTATTTT
TRBV11-2	TRBJ2-1	.	.	CASSSDGGLYNEQFF	TGTGCCAGCAGCTCCGACGGTGGGCTCTACAATGAGCAGTTCTTC
TRBV24-1	TRBJ2-1	TRBD2	.	CATSLGLAVKPEQFF	TGTGCCACCAGTCTGGGACTAGCGGTAAAACCGGAGCAGTTCTTC
TRBV10-3	TRBJ2-1	.	.	CAISVGYDNEQFF	TGTGCCATCAGTGTGGGCTACGACAATGAGCAGTTCTTC
TRBV6-1	TRBJ2-3	.	.	CASSRTRGTQYF	TGTGCCAGCAGCAGGACCCGGGGGACGCAGTATTTT
TRBV6-6	TRBJ2-5	TRBD2	.	CASSRLALSETQYF	TGTGCCAGCAGCCGACTAGCGTTGAGCGAGACCCAGTACTTC
TRBV24-1	TRBJ2-1	.	.	CATSDPKPKDSYNEQFF	TGTGCCACCAGTGATCCCAAGCCAAAGGACTCCTACAATGAGCAGTTCTTC
TRBV27	TRBJ1-5	.	.	CASSSWPGPQHF	TGTGCCAGCAGTTCCTGGCCAGGGCCCCAGCATTTT
TRBV18	TRBJ1-2	TRBD1	.	CASSPRDRYYGYTF	TGTGCCAGCTCACCACGGGACAGATACTATGGCTACACCTTC
TRBV7-9	TRBJ2-1	TRBD2	.	CDSSPLGLAGADREQFF	TGTGACAGCAGCCCCCTGGGACTAGCGGGAGCGGATCGTGAGCAGTTCTTC
TRBV15	TRBJ2-3	TRBD1	.	CATSILDRVNTDTQYF	TGTGCCACCAGCATCCTCGACAGGGTTAACACAGATACGCAGTATTTT
TRBV7-2	TRBJ2-5	.	many	CASSLEAGFRQTQYF	TGTGCCAGCAGCTTAGAGGCCGGGTTCCGACAGACCCAGTACTTC
TRBV20-1	TRBJ1-1	.	.	CRARGGRNTEAFF	TGCAGAGCTCGAGGAGGGAGGAACACTGAAGCTTTCTTT
TRBV6-5	TRBJ2-3	.	few	CASSYSTTGSTDTQYF	TGTGCCAGCAGTTACTCGACTACTGGGTCCACAGATACGCAGTATTTT
TRBV11-2	TRBJ2-5	.	.	CASSLTSFETQYF	TGTGCCAGCAGCTTAACTAGCTTCGAGACCCAGTACTTC
TRBV7-2	TRBJ2-7	TRBD1	.	CASSFATGGYEQSF	TGTGCCAGCAGCTTCGCGACAGGGGGCTACGAGCAGTCCTTC
TRBV15	TRBJ2-1	TRBD1	.	CATSGEPGQGAANYNEQFF	TGTGCCACCAGCGGAGAACCGGGACAGGGGGCCGCGAATTACAATGAGCAGTTCTTC
TRBV24-1	TRBJ2-1	.	.	CATSTRGYYNEQFF	TGTGCCACCAGTACGCGGGGCTACTACAATGAGCAGTTCTTC
TRBV7-7	TRBJ2-5	.	.	CASSQGGMAGETQYF	TGTGCCAGCAGCCAGGGGGGAATGGCGGGCGAGACCCAGTACTTC
TRBV20-1	TRBJ2-6	.	.	CSARGLSGANVLTF	TGCAGTGCTAGGGGACTCTCTGGGGCCAACGTCCTGACCTTC
TRBV20-1	TRBJ1-6	.	once	CSASSGLNNSPLHF	TGCAGTGCTAGCAGCGGCCTTAATAATTCACCCCTCCACTTT
TRBV15	TRBJ1-1	.	.	CATSRDPGLNTEAFF	TGTGCCACCAGCAGAGATCCAGGGTTGAACACTGAAGCTTTCTTT
TRBV5-1	TRBJ1-1	.	once	CASRRQENTEAFF	TGCGCCAGCAGAAGACAGGAGAACACTGAAGCTTTCTTT
TRBV7-8	TRBJ2-3	.	many	CASSLNGDTDTQYF	TGTGCCAGCAGCTTAAACGGCGACACAGATACGCAGTATTTT
TRBV6-5	TRBJ1-2	TRBD1	many	CASSFRQGGYTF	TGTGCCAGCAGTTTTAGACAGGGTGGCTACACCTTC
TRBV7-9	TRBJ2-7	TRBD1	.	CASSSARTGGFYEQYF	TGTGCCAGCAGCTCAGCCCGGACAGGGGGCTTCTACGAGCAGTACTTC
TRBV6-4	TRBJ2-1	TRBD2	.	CASSETSGDYNEQFF	TGTGCCAGCAGTGAAACTAGCGGAGATTACAATGAGCAGTTCTTC
TRBV27	TRBJ1-2	TRBD1	few	CASGTQGTYEGYTF	TGTGCCAGCGGTACACAGGGGACTTATGAAGGCTACACCTTC
TRBV2	TRBJ2-2	TRBD1	few	CASSVGQGGSGELFF	TGTGCCAGCAGTGTGGGACAGGGCGGCTCCGGGGAGCTGTTTTTT
TRBV19	TRBJ1-1	TRBD1	.	CASRWTGGGNTEAFF	TGTGCCAGTCGATGGACAGGGGGGGGGAACACTGAAGCTTTCTTT
TRBV12-3/TRBV12-4	TRBJ1-2	TRBD1	.	CASSLQGLSGVGYGYTF	TGTGCCAGCAGTCTACAGGGGCTCTCGGGAGTGGGGTATGGCTACACCTTC
TRBV27	TRBJ1-4	TRBD1	few	CASSRTGITNEKLFF	TGTGCCAGCAGTCGGACAGGCATAACCAATGAAAAACTGTTTTTT
TRBV2	TRBJ1-1	TRBD1	.	CASSGTGAEAFF	TGTGCCAGCAGCGGGACAGGGGCTGAAGCTTTCTTT